This is a list of T cell receptor beta chains from one sample in a study of blood T cells in healthy people across ages. In TCRdb, the 5' RACE reads were re-called with MiXCR into one record per CDR3 protein. Among 700,000 or so distinct CDR3 sequences, about 43% were seen once, and the ten largest hold 30%. The material sequenced was blood. These receptors were taken from an elderly man in good health. Both conserved end residues are part of each CDR3. A D gene is named only where the DNA matches it firmly. Expanded clones get a size class; other rows say once, few or many, or leave the size out.

d_gene	v_gene	j_gene	abundance	CDR3aa	CDR3nt
TRBD2	TRBV7-6	TRBJ2-7	NA	CASSLASGRQGRYEQYF	TGTGCCAGCAGCTTAGCCTCCGGGAGGCAAGGTCGCTACGAGCAGTACTTC
NA	TRBV20-1	TRBJ2-6	NA	CSARDRRGTGANVLTF	TGCAGTGCTAGAGATCGAAGGGGGACTGGGGCCAACGTCCTGACTTTC
NA	TRBV5-6	TRBJ1-6	NA	CASSGPGRYSPLHF	TGTGCCAGCAGCGGTCCCGGACGGTATTCACCCCTCCACTTT
NA	TRBV6-1	TRBJ1-5	few	CASSEGYSNQPQHF	TGTGCCAGCAGTGAAGGGTATAGCAATCAGCCCCAGCATTTT
NA	TRBV9	TRBJ1-5	NA	CASSTGGKPQHF	TGTGCCAGCAGCACCGGGGGGAAGCCCCAGCATTTT
NA	TRBV5-1	TRBJ2-3	NA	CASSLAWGSDTQYF	TGCGCCAGCAGCTTGGCCTGGGGTAGCGATACGCAGTATTTT
TRBD2	TRBV7-2	TRBJ2-1	few	CASSTGTSGRRYNEQFF	TGTGCCAGCAGCACCGGGACTAGCGGGAGAAGGTACAATGAGCAGTTCTTC
NA	TRBV20-1	TRBJ2-7	few	CSAPGGESSYEQYF	TGCAGTGCTCCGGGCGGGGAAAGCTCCTACGAGCAGTACTTC
NA	TRBV24-1	TRBJ2-1	NA	CATSDARRGGLSYNEQFF	TGTGCCACCAGTGACGCCCGCAGGGGGGGTCTTTCCTACAATGAGCAGTTCTTC
NA	TRBV20-1	TRBJ2-7	NA	CSARGRFSYEQYF	TGCAGTGCTAGAGGCCGGTTCTCCTACGAGCAGTACTTC